Ten or more counts support the clone carrying this TCR beta chain. This record comes from a study of early T cells in non-severe SARS-CoV-2 infection. Study background: Sequencing was performed on bulk RNA from unsorted whole blood, leaving chains unpaired.

Unique molecular identifiers tagged individual cDNA molecules. TCRdb recomputed calls from the 5' RACE reads with MiXCR, one row per CDR3 protein. The sample includes fewer than 100,000 distinct CDR3 sequences, 11% of them seen just once. V was pared by 6 bases and J by 4 bases, with 6 bases between. The CDR3 contains 12 residues. Germline lookup yields CDR1 MNHEY and CDR2 SMNVEV (reference sequence). This chain connects TRBV27 to TRBJ2-2; D gene ambiguous. This receptor was taken from an adult who was a healthcare worker with PCR-confirmed SARS-CoV-2 infection or an uninfected control (not recorded which). The sample taken for sequencing was whole blood. CDR3 nucleotides: TGTGCCAGCAGAGGGTTCACCGGGGAGCTGTTTTTT. Its translation: CASRGFTGELFF.